The clone carrying this TCR beta chain turned up a few times. This record belongs to a study of T-cell memory formation after mild COVID-19. Trimming removed 0 bases from V and 5 bases from J, with 14 bases in between. The CDR3 has 15 amino acids. Germline CDR1 SGHRS, CDR2 YFSETQ. A single record per CDR3 protein comes from TCRdb applying MiXCR to the 5' RACE reads. Here the sample spans about 360,000 distinct CDR3 sequences, about an eighth being singletons. The clonotype originates from a man aged 18 to 35 who had mild COVID-19 (a few samples of this study predate the infection). Cell type and time point are not known. Sequencing was done on a sample of PBMCs or a T cell subset sorted from them (not recorded which). The V and J genes are TRBV5-1 and TRBJ1-1; possible D gene TRBD1, 5 bases. The CDR3 region is CASSLERGVRTEAFF. CDR3 nucleotide sequence: TGCGCCAGCAGCTTGGAGAGGGGAGTTAGGACTGAAGCTTTCTTT.